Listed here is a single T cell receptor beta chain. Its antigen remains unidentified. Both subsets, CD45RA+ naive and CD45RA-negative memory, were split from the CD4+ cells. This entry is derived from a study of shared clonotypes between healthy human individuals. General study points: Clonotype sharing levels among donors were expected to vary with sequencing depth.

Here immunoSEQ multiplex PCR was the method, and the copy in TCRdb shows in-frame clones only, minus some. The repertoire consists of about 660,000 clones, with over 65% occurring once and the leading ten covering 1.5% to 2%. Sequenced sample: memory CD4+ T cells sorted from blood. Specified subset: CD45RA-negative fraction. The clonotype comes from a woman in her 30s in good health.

This CDR3 is CASSQGPTYYNEQFF. CDR3 coding DNA: TGTGCCAGCTCACAGGGACCGACTTACTACAATGAGCAGTTCTTC. The chain links TRBV18 to TRBJ2-1, with D perhaps given as TRBD1 or TRBD2 (5 bases each). Trimming left V 4 bases short and J 3 bases short, with 13 bases between. The CDR3 runs to 15 residues. Germline assignment: CDR1 KGHSH and CDR2 LQKENI.